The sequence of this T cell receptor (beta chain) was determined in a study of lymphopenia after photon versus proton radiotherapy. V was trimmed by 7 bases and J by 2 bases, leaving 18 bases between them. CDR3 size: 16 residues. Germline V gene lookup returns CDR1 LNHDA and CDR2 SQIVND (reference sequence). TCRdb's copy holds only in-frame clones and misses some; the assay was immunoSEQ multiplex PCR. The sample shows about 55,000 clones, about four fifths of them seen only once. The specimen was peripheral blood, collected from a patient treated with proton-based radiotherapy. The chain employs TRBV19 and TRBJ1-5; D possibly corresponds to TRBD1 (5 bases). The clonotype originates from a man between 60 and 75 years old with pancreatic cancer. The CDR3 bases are TGTGCCAGTACCAATTTCGGGGCATGGGGCAATCAGCCCCAGCATTTT. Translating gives CASTNFGAWGNQPQHF.